Presented here are 29 T cell receptor beta chains from one specimen sequenced in a study of blood T cell repertoires in COVID-19. Profiling relied on immunoSEQ multiplex PCR, and the TCRdb table lists in-frame clones only, not all of them. Of 300,000 to 400,000 clones in the sample, 75% to 90% were seen once. Sequencing used peripheral blood. The receptors stem from a woman aged 60-75 years with COVID-19, enrolled during active disease.

The V call is TRBV5-5, the J call TRBJ1-4, with D perhaps TRBD1 (6 bases). This CDR3 comprises 15 residues. Trimming shortened V by 4 bases and J by 5 bases, and 15 bases separated the two germline ends. Germline V gene lookup returns CDR1 SGHKS and CDR2 YYEKEE (reference sequence). CDR3 DNA sequence: TGTGCCAGCAGCCCCTCTTTGGGGACAAATGAAAAACTGTTTTTT. Protein product: CASSPSLGTNEKLFF.

V is TRBV19 and J is TRBJ1-2, with no clear D. CDR3 length: 13 amino acids. Deletions cut 11 bases from V and 3 bases from J, with 16 bases between. Germline V CDR1 and CDR2: LNHDA, SQIVND (reference sequence). The CDR3 DNA reads TGTGCCGCAAGTACAGACGGATACTATGGCTACACCTTC. It encodes CAASTDGYYGYTF. The full variable domain, rest sourced from reference TRBV19 and TRBJ1-2, is DGGITQSPKYLFRKEGQNVTLSCEQNLNHDAMYWYRQDPGQGLRLIYYSQIVNDFQKGDIAEGYSVSREKKESFPLTVTSAQKNPTAFYLCAASTDGYYGYTFGSGTRLTVV.

The gene calls are TRBV12-3 or TRBV12-4 and TRBJ1-2, with D unresolved. The CDR3 runs 13 residues. The germline V and J ends were trimmed by 3 bases and 4 bases, with 9 bases remaining between them. The CDR3 region has the DNA TGTGCCAGCAGTTTTAGGGAGATCTATGGCTACACCTTC. Translation: CASSFREIYGYTF.

The V and J genes are TRBV10-3 and TRBJ1-2; no definite D call. Trimming left V 0 bases short and J 2 bases short, with 7 bases between. The CDR3 covers 14 residues. CDR1 is ENHRY, CDR2 SYGVKD, per germline. The CDR3 DNA sequence: TGTGCCATCAGTGAGTCGGCGGAAAACTATGGCTACACCTTC. It yields the protein CAISESAENYGYTF.

This chain links TRBV4-1 with TRBJ2-3; TRBD2 agrees at 8 bases. The J segment lost 1 base and the V segment lost 1 base, leaving 7 bases of the junction unmatched. CDR1 MGHRA and CDR2 YSYEKL come from the germline V gene. The CDR3 loop spans 17 amino acids. The DNA of the CDR3 is TGCGCCAGCAGCCAAGCCGGAACAGCGGGGGGCACAGATACGCAGTATTTT. This translates into CASSQAGTAGGTDTQYF.

The CDR3 sequence: CASSYRTVTLGNTIYF. The CDR3 coding sequence is TGTGCCAGCAGCTACCGGACAGTCACCCTCGGAAACACCATATATTTT. The rearrangement uses TRBV11-3 and TRBJ1-3; the D gene is possibly TRBD1 (6 bases). Trimming removed 4 bases from V and 4 bases from J, with 17 bases in between. The CDR3 spans 16 residues. CDR1 SGHNT and CDR2 YENEEA come from the germline V gene.

This chain connects TRBV6-6 to TRBJ1-2; D not resolved. Germline V gene lookup returns CDR1 MNHNY and CDR2 SVGAGI (reference sequence). The CDR3 has 13 amino acids. V lost 10 bases to trimming and J lost 4 bases, with 16 bases between them. CDR3 residues: CATRRFGSYGYTF. For the CDR3, the DNA is TGTGCCACCCGACGCTTCGGGAGCTATGGCTACACCTTC.

V usage is TRBV19 and J usage is TRBJ1-1, with D possibly being TRBD1 (5 bases). CDR1 and CDR2 (germline): LNHDA, SQIVND (reference sequence). The V end lost 2 bases, the J end lost 5 bases, and 15 bases lay between the germline ends. The CDR3 runs 15 residues. CDR3: CASSISYGGDTEAFF. In DNA, the CDR3 is TGTGCCAGTAGTATAAGTTACGGGGGAGATACTGAAGCTTTCTTT.

The chain uses TRBV18 and TRBJ1-5; D gene unclear. V was shortened by 2 bases and J by 1 base, with 6 bases between the two germline ends. The CDR3 has 14 residues. CDR1 is KGHSH and CDR2 is LQKENI in the germline V gene. The DNA for the CDR3 is TGTGCCAGCTCACCAGGGCTGAGCAATCAGCCCCAGCATTTT. It yields the protein CASSPGLSNQPQHF.

For the CDR3, the DNA is TGTGCCAGCAGCGTCCGGGACAGACTACCCGAGCAGTTCTTC. This translates into CASSVRDRLPEQFF. The rearrangement links TRBV9 to TRBJ2-1, with 7 bases matching TRBD1. Germline V CDR1 and CDR2: SGDLS, YYNGEE. V trimming: 2 bases; J trimming: 10 bases; junction bases outside the gene matches: 9. The CDR3 is made up of 14 amino acids. Full variable domain (remainder filled in from reference TRBV9 and TRBJ2-1): DSGVTQTPKHLITATGQRVTLRCSPRSGDLSVYWYQQSLDQGLQFLIQYYNGEERAKGNILERFSAQQFPDLHSELNLSSLELGDSALYFCASSVRDRLPEQFFGPGTRLTVL.

The genes are TRBV3-1 (or the pseudogene TRBV3-2) and TRBJ1-1; 8 nucleotides agree with TRBD1. The CDR3 loop spans 13 amino acids. V trimming: 1 base; J trimming: 7 bases; junction bases outside the gene matches: 2. Germline V gene data show CDR1 as LGHDT and CDR2 as YNNKEL (reference sequence). The CDR3 loop reads CASSQVDRGEAFF. The CDR3 nucleotides read TGTGCCAGCAGCCAAGTCGACAGGGGTGAAGCTTTCTTT.

This clone occurred once. The chain uses TRBV4-3 and TRBJ2-5; D gene ambiguous. CDR1 is LGHNA and CDR2 is YSLEER in the germline V gene. V was trimmed by 5 bases and J by 2 bases, leaving 9 bases between them. This CDR3 contains 13 residues. In nucleotides, the CDR3 is TGCGCCAGCAGCGCAGGCCAACAAGAGACCCAGTACTTC. It yields the protein CASSAGQQETQYF.

The chain couples TRBV5-4 to TRBJ1-2; 12 bases are shared with TRBD1. Per the germline V gene, CDR1 is SGHNT and CDR2 is YYREEE (reference sequence). CDR3 length: 15 amino acids. Trimming cost V 2 bases and J 7 bases; bases outside gene matches: 6. The chain's CDR3 is CASSLPGQGAVGYTF. The CDR3 nucleotides read TGTGCCAGCAGCTTACCGGGACAGGGGGCGGTTGGCTACACCTTC. The full variable domain, in which reference TRBV5-4 and TRBJ1-2 provide the parts outside the CDR3, is ETGVTQSPTHLIKTRGQQVTLRCSSQSGHNTVSWYQQALGQGPQFIFQYYREEENGRGNFPPRFSGLQFPNYSSELNVNALELDDSALYLCASSLPGQGAVGYTFGSGTRLTVV.

This clone was seen a few times. CDR3 sequence: CASSESGFGTVNSPLHF. In DNA, the CDR3 is TGTGCCAGCAGTGAATCAGGTTTTGGGACAGTTAATTCACCCCTCCACTTT. The rearrangement uses TRBV25-1 and TRBJ1-6; 7 bases fit TRBD1. V dropped 1 base and J dropped 6; count of bases not matched to a gene: 9. CDR3 length: 17 amino acids. Germline loops: CDR1 MGHDK, CDR2 SYGVNS.

This rearrangement joins TRBV7-8 to TRBJ1-3; no reliable D call. Trimming left V 1 base short and J 1 base short, with 8 bases between. Germline V gene lookup returns CDR1 SGHVS and CDR2 FQNEAQ. CDR3 length: 15 residues. The CDR3 sequence is CASSLGSRSGNTIYF. The CDR3 nucleotides read TGTGCCAGCAGCTTAGGGAGCAGATCTGGAAACACCATATATTTT.

This sequence joins TRBV7-2 and TRBJ2-2; a weak D match, TRBD2 (6 bases). The CDR3 is 15 amino acids. The germline V gene encodes CDR1 SGHTA and CDR2 FQGNSA. Trimming shortened V by 1 base and J by 6 bases, and 12 bases separated the two germline ends. CDR3 loop: CASSLGSGVPGELFF. CDR3 in DNA: TGTGCCAGCAGCTTAGGTTCGGGGGTTCCCGGGGAGCTGTTTTTT.

V is TRBV10-3 and J is TRBJ1-3, with D hard to call. Looked up from germline, CDR1 is ENHRY and CDR2 is SYGVKD. CDR3 length: 14 residues. With 3 bases removed from V and 0 bases from J, the gap between germline ends came to 6 bases. Here the CDR3 DNA reads TGTGCCATCAGTGACGGGAGCTCTGGAAACACCATATATTTT. Its translation: CAISDGSSGNTIYF.

The rearrangement links TRBV3-1 (or the pseudogene TRBV3-2) to TRBJ2-1; the D gene is possibly TRBD2 (5 bases). The V end was cut by 5 bases, the J end by 10 bases, with 15 bases between. The CDR3 totals 13 residues. Looked up from germline, CDR1 is LGHDT and CDR2 is YNNKEL (reference sequence). The CDR3 reads CASSFRGNLEQFF. The CDR3 DNA reads TGTGCCAGCAGCTTCAGAGGGAATCTAGAGCAGTTCTTC.

The rearrangement uses TRBV9 and TRBJ2-3; 8 bases map to TRBD2. The CDR3 is made up of 17 amino acids. The germline gives CDR1 SGDLS, CDR2 YYNGEE. Losses at the gene ends were 0 bases for V and 2 bases for J; bases not matched to a gene: 8. Written as DNA, the CDR3 is TGTGCCAGCAGCGTAGAAGTCGGCGGGGGGACCACAGATACGCAGTATTTT. Protein sequence: CASSVEVGGGTTDTQYF.

The chain carries TRBV5-1 and TRBJ2-7; 8 bases line up with TRBD1. V gave up 5 bases and J gave up 3 bases; unmatched junction bases: 10. Germline CDR1 reads SGHRS; CDR2 reads YFSETQ. The CDR3 consists of 15 residues. The CDR3 spells CASRPPAGGVYEQYF. DNA of the CDR3: TGCGCCAGCAGGCCACCGGCAGGGGGCGTCTACGAGCAGTACTTC.

This clone was observed a single time. The chain carries TRBV9 and TRBJ2-5; 12 bases line up with TRBD2. This CDR3 has 18 residues. Looked up from germline, CDR1 is SGDLS and CDR2 is YYNGEE. The V segment lost 0 bases and the J segment 2 bases; nucleotides outside the gene matches: 8. The CDR3 spells CASSVAASGGAGQETQYF. CDR3 nucleotide sequence: TGTGCCAGCAGCGTAGCGGCTAGCGGGGGGGCCGGGCAAGAGACCCAGTACTTC.

J is TRBJ2-7 and V is TRBV6-5; D gene unclear. Germline CDR1 reads MNHEY; CDR2 reads SVGAGI. V gave up 5 bases and J gave up 2 bases, with 13 bases separating them. The length of the CDR3 is 14 residues. In DNA, the CDR3 is TGTGCCAGCAGTCGCTTTGATCAGGCCTACGAGCAGTACTTC. Protein sequence: CASSRFDQAYEQYF.

This clone was observed a handful of times. The chain recombines TRBV9 with TRBJ2-7; TRBD1 matches at 9 bases. Germline CDR1 SGDLS, CDR2 YYNGEE. The CDR3 spans 15 residues. The V gene end was trimmed by 2 bases and the J gene end by 1 base; junction bases not matched to a gene: 4. CDR3 protein: CASSVGTGRSYEQYF. CDR3 sequence (DNA): TGTGCCAGCAGCGTCGGGACAGGGAGATCCTACGAGCAGTACTTC.

The CDR3 DNA reads as TGTGCCAGCAGCCCATTAGGTCCCGCAGGGGGTGAGAGACCCGGGGAGCTGTTTTTT. Translating it yields CASSPLGPAGGERPGELFF. V usage is TRBV13 and J usage is TRBJ2-2; 7 bases agree with TRBD1. Germline trimming cut 5 bases from V and 6 bases from J; bases unmatched to any gene: 21. This CDR3 comprises 19 residues. Looked up from germline, CDR1 is PRHDT and CDR2 is FYEKMQ (reference sequence).

This rearrangement joins TRBV29-1 to TRBJ1-2; D might be TRBD1 (5 bases). Germline lookup yields CDR1 SQVTM and CDR2 ANQGSEA. The CDR3 is 14 amino acids. The V and J ends lost 4 bases and 6 bases respectively, with 18 bases between them. The CDR3 DNA is TGCAGCGTTGTCTCCCTGGGGGGGGGACATGGCTACACCTTC. This codes for CSVVSLGGGHGYTF.

V is TRBV20-1 and J is TRBJ1-1; no reliable D call. CDR1 and CDR2 (germline): DFQATT, SNEGSKA (reference sequence). V lost 5 bases and J 3 bases, leaving 7 bases between the germline ends. The CDR3 has 11 residues. Here the CDR3 DNA reads TGCAGTGCTGAGTTGTACACTGAAGCTTTCTTT. Translated, it gives CSAELYTEAFF.

This chain connects TRBV30 to TRBJ1-2; tentative D call: TRBD1 (6 bases). CDR1 is GTSNPN and CDR2 is SVGIG in the germline V gene (reference sequence). There are 11 residues in the CDR3. The V end lost 0 bases, the J end lost 12 bases, and 11 bases lay between the germline ends. CDR3 sequence (DNA): TGTGCCTGGAGTGTAGGGGGACCCAACACCTTC. This translates into CAWSVGGPNTF.

This chain uses TRBV9 with TRBJ1-1, with a tentative D call TRBD1 (5 bases). Germline values: CDR1 SGDLS, CDR2 YYNGEE. The germline V and J ends were trimmed by 0 bases and 11 bases, with 11 bases remaining between them. The CDR3 runs 12 residues. The chain's CDR3 is CASSVVGGDAFF. CDR3 nucleotide sequence: TGTGCCAGCAGCGTAGTTGGAGGGGATGCTTTCTTT.

The chain is built from TRBV5-6 and TRBJ2-7, with 8 bases fitting TRBD1. Germline V gives CDR1 SGHDT, CDR2 YYEEEE. The ends lost 4 bases at V and 5 bases at J; junction bases unmatched: 11. The CDR3 has 15 residues. The CDR3 loop is CASSPLQGGRDEQYF. DNA for the CDR3: TGTGCCAGCAGCCCCTTACAGGGGGGACGCGACGAGCAGTACTTC.